This is a list of T cell receptor beta chains from one sample in a study of control samples from healthy donors and cancer patients. TCRdb keeps only in-frame clones here, not all; method: immunoSEQ multiplex PCR. This table holds 50,000 or so clones, over 90% found once. What was sequenced was PBMCs. These receptors all come from a woman aged 45-65 years with head and neck cancer. Both conserved end residues are part of each CDR3. Rows may omit the clone size; those that give it use once, few, many or a size class.

cdr3_aa: CATSDWTGEGDTQYF; clone_size: -; cdr3_length: 15; j_call: TRBJ2-3; v_call: TRBV24-1
cdr3_aa: CASSPRGPPLWNEQFF; clone_size: -; cdr3_length: 16; j_call: TRBJ2-1; v_call: TRBV19
cdr3_aa: CASSSGTGIDQPQHF; clone_size: few; cdr3_length: 15; j_call: TRBJ1-5; v_call: TRBV7-6
cdr3_aa: CASSDPRTGTNYGYTF; clone_size: -; cdr3_length: 16; j_call: TRBJ1-2; v_call: TRBV25-1
cdr3_aa: CASSLNSLGHTGELFF; clone_size: -; cdr3_length: 16; j_call: TRBJ2-2; v_call: TRBV7-9
cdr3_aa: CASSQGDIYEQYF; clone_size: -; cdr3_length: 13; j_call: TRBJ2-7; v_call: TRBV3-1/TRBV3-2
cdr3_aa: CASSRGGQGVNYGYTF; clone_size: -; cdr3_length: 16; j_call: TRBJ1-2; v_call: TRBV5-6
cdr3_aa: CASSLEVQGFFYGYTF; clone_size: -; cdr3_length: 16; j_call: TRBJ1-2; v_call: TRBV11-2
cdr3_aa: CASSVRENTEAFF; clone_size: -; cdr3_length: 13; j_call: TRBJ1-1; v_call: TRBV2
cdr3_aa: CASSPGSGRAVDTQYF; clone_size: -; cdr3_length: 16; j_call: TRBJ2-3; v_call: TRBV7-3
cdr3_aa: CASSGLNRDYEQYF; clone_size: -; cdr3_length: 14; j_call: TRBJ2-7; v_call: TRBV5-1
cdr3_aa: CATSRDGTSSYEQYF; clone_size: -; cdr3_length: 15; j_call: TRBJ2-7; v_call: TRBV15
cdr3_aa: CASSLAGTGDYEQYF; clone_size: -; cdr3_length: 15; j_call: TRBJ2-7; v_call: TRBV5-1
cdr3_aa: CSASPAGLTEAFF; clone_size: -; cdr3_length: 13; j_call: TRBJ1-1; v_call: TRBV20-1
cdr3_aa: CASSYLGLGFTDTQYF; clone_size: -; cdr3_length: 16; j_call: TRBJ2-3; v_call: TRBV6-2/TRBV6-3
cdr3_aa: CASSERGNYEQYF; clone_size: -; cdr3_length: 13; j_call: TRBJ2-7; v_call: TRBV6-1
cdr3_aa: CASTLRGSGDEQFF; clone_size: -; cdr3_length: 14; j_call: TRBJ2-1; v_call: TRBV5-4
cdr3_aa: CASSWTGSDEKLFF; clone_size: -; cdr3_length: 14; j_call: TRBJ1-4; v_call: TRBV6-6
cdr3_aa: CASSAPGGTDTQYF; clone_size: -; cdr3_length: 14; j_call: TRBJ2-3; v_call: TRBV9
cdr3_aa: CASSEPGRNTEAFF; clone_size: -; cdr3_length: 14; j_call: TRBJ1-1; v_call: TRBV25-1
cdr3_aa: CASSLYHSEAFF; clone_size: -; cdr3_length: 12; j_call: TRBJ1-1; v_call: TRBV28
cdr3_aa: CASSQAPASTGDTEAFF; clone_size: -; cdr3_length: 17; j_call: TRBJ1-1; v_call: TRBV4-3
cdr3_aa: CASSRGGPYNEQFF; clone_size: -; cdr3_length: 14; j_call: TRBJ2-1; v_call: TRBV6-5
cdr3_aa: CASTAQASKGNEQFF; clone_size: -; cdr3_length: 15; j_call: TRBJ2-1; v_call: TRBV7-6
cdr3_aa: CASSPGDPGGYTF; clone_size: -; cdr3_length: 13; j_call: TRBJ1-2; v_call: TRBV18
cdr3_aa: CASSLWGGGWTEAFF; clone_size: -; cdr3_length: 15; j_call: TRBJ1-1; v_call: TRBV28
cdr3_aa: CASSDREQYF; clone_size: -; cdr3_length: 10; j_call: TRBJ2-7; v_call: TRBV2
cdr3_aa: CASSGQGGAGYTF; clone_size: -; cdr3_length: 13; j_call: TRBJ1-2; v_call: TRBV5-1
cdr3_aa: CASSIVQGNEQYF; clone_size: -; cdr3_length: 13; j_call: TRBJ2-7; v_call: TRBV19
cdr3_aa: CASSSRGPQSTDTQYF; clone_size: -; cdr3_length: 16; j_call: TRBJ2-3; v_call: TRBV6-5
cdr3_aa: CASSEARGGHNEQFF; clone_size: -; cdr3_length: 15; j_call: TRBJ2-1; v_call: TRBV6-1
cdr3_aa: CASSLAGNEQFF; clone_size: -; cdr3_length: 12; j_call: TRBJ2-1; v_call: TRBV12-3/TRBV12-4
cdr3_aa: CAISPGSRNQPQHF; clone_size: -; cdr3_length: 14; j_call: TRBJ1-5; v_call: TRBV10-3
cdr3_aa: CASSEGESTDTQYF; clone_size: -; cdr3_length: 14; j_call: TRBJ2-3; v_call: TRBV2
cdr3_aa: CASSYMARSTDTQYF; clone_size: -; cdr3_length: 15; j_call: TRBJ2-3; v_call: TRBV6-2/TRBV6-3
cdr3_aa: CASSQTNRGGTEAFF; clone_size: -; cdr3_length: 15; j_call: TRBJ1-1; v_call: TRBV4-3
cdr3_aa: CASSSSGQGYGYTF; clone_size: -; cdr3_length: 14; j_call: TRBJ1-2; v_call: TRBV6-2/TRBV6-3
cdr3_aa: CAWRWGLPLRDYGYTF; clone_size: once; cdr3_length: 16; j_call: TRBJ1-2; v_call: TRBV30